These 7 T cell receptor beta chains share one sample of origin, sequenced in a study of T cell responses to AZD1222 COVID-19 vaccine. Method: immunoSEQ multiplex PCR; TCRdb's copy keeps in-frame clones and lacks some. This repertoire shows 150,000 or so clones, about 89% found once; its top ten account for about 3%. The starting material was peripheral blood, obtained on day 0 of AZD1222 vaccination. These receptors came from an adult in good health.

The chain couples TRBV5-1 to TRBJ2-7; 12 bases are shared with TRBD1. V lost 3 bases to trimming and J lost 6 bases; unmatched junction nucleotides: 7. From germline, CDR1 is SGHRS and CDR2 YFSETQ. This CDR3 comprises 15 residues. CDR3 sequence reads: CASSSIGTGGIEQYF. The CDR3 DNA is TGCGCCAGCAGCTCAATAGGGACAGGGGGCATCGAGCAGTACTTC. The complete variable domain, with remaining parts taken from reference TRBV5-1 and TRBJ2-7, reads KAGVTQTPRYLIKTRGQQVTLSCSPISGHRSVSWYQQTPGQGLQFLFEYFSETQRNKGNFPGRFSGRQFSNSRSEMNVSTLELGDSALYLCASSSIGTGGIEQYFGPGTRLTVT.

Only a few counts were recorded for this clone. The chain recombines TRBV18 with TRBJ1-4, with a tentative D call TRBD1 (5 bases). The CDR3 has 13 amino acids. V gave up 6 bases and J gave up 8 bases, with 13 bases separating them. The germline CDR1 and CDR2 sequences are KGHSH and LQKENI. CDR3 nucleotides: TGTGCCAGCTCCCTGGGGGGAAAGGAAAAACTGTTTTTT. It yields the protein CASSLGGKEKLFF.

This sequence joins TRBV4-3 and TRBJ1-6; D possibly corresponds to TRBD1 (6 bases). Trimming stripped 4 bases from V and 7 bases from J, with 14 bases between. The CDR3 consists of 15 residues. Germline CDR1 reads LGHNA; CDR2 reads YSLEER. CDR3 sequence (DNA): TGCGCCAGCAGCCCGATCGGGGGACACAATTCACCCCTCCACTTT. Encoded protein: CASSPIGGHNSPLHF.

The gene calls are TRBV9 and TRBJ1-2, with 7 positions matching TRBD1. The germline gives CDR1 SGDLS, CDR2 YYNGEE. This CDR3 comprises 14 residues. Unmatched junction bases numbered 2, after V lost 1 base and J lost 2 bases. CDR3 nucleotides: TGTGCCAGCAGCGTACGACAGGGCAACTATGGCTACACCTTC. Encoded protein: CASSVRQGNYGYTF.

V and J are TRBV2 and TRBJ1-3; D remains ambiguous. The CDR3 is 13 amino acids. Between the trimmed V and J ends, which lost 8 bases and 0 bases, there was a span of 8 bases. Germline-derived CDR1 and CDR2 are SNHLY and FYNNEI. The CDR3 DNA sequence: TGTGCCAGCTCACCCCTCTCTGGAAACACCATATATTTT. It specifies CASSPLSGNTIYF.

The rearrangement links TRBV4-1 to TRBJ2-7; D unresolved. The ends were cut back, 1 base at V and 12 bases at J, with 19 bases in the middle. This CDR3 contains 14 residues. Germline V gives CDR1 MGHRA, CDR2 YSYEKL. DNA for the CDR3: TGCGCCAGCAGCCAAGTAGCTACACCCCGGGTTCCGTACTTC. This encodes CASSQVATPRVPYF.

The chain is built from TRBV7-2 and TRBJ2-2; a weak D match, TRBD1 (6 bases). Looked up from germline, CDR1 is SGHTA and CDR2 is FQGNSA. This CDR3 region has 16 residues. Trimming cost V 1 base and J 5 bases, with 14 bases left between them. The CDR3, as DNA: TGTGCCAGCAGCTTAGATCCAGGGGTCGTAACCGGGGAGCTGTTTTTT. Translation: CASSLDPGVVTGELFF.